Below are 4 T cell receptor beta chains sequenced from a single sample in a study of T cell responses to AZD1222 COVID-19 vaccine. Only in-frame clones appear in the TCRdb table, and some are missing; sequencing was by immunoSEQ multiplex PCR. The sample holds 95,000 to 100,000 clones, 80% to 90% seen once. The specimen was peripheral blood, collected 28 days after the second AZD1222 dose. The receptors derive from an adult who received the AZD1222 COVID-19 vaccine.

The chain has TRBV5-1 and TRBJ1-1; no reliable D call. The germline CDR1 and CDR2 sequences are SGHRS and YFSETQ. The CDR3 has 14 residues. V shed 3 bases and J shed 0 bases, with 9 bases lying between them. The CDR3 DNA follows: TGCGCCAGCAGCTATTCAGGCCTGAACACTGAAGCTTTCTTT. This encodes CASSYSGLNTEAFF.

V usage is TRBV25-1 and J usage is TRBJ2-7, with D possibly TRBD2 on 6 matching bases. Trimming took off 2 bases at V and 1 base at J, with 18 bases between the two ends. Per germline, CDR1 MGHDK and CDR2 SYGVNS. The CDR3 spans 17 residues. The CDR3 here is CASSEKAGRRGSYEQYF. The CDR3 DNA reads as TGTGCCAGCAGTGAAAAAGCCGGACGGAGGGGATCCTACGAGCAGTACTTC.

This clone has only one observation. The rearrangement joins TRBV2 to TRBJ1-1; TRBD1 might be the D (5 bases). Trimming removed 5 bases at V and 10 bases at J, with 14 bases between. The CDR3 has 12 amino acids. Per the germline V gene, CDR1 is SNHLY and CDR2 is FYNNEI. CDR3 loop: CASSLRDVRAFF. CDR3 coding DNA: TGTGCCAGCAGTCTTCGGGACGTCAGAGCTTTCTTT. Supplemented by reference TRBV2 and TRBJ1-1, the full variable domain reads EPEVTQTPSHQVTQMGQEVILRCVPISNHLYFYWYRQILGQKVEFLVSFYNNEISEKSEIFDDQFSVERPDGSNFTLKIRSTKLEDSAMYFCASSLRDVRAFFGQGTRLTVV.

The chain recombines TRBV28 with TRBJ2-1; D is possibly TRBD2 (7 bases). The CDR3 sequence is 16 residues long. Germline values: CDR1 MDHEN, CDR2 SYDVKM. Trimming removed 2 bases at V and 0 bases at J, with 11 bases between. CDR3 sequence reads: CASSLGGAASYNEQFF. Here the CDR3 DNA reads TGTGCCAGCAGTTTAGGGGGGGCTGCCTCCTACAATGAGCAGTTCTTC.